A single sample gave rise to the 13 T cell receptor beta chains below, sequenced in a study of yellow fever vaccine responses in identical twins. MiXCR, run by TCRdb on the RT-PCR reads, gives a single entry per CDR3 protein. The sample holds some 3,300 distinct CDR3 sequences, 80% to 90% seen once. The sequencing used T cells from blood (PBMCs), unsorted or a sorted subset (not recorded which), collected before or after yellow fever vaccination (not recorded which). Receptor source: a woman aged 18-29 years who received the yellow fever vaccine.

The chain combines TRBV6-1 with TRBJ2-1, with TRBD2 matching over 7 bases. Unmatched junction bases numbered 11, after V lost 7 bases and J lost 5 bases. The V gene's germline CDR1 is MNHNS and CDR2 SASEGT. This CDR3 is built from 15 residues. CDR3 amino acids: CASTLRRELNNEQFF. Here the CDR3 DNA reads TGTGCCAGCACCCTAAGGCGGGAGCTGAACAATGAGCAGTTCTTC.

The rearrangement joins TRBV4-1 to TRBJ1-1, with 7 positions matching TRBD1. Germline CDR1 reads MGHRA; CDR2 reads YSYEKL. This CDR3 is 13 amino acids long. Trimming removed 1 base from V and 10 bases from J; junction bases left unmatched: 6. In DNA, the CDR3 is TGCGCCAGCAGCCAAGCGGGGGCAGGGGGAGCTTTCTTT. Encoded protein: CASSQAGAGGAFF.

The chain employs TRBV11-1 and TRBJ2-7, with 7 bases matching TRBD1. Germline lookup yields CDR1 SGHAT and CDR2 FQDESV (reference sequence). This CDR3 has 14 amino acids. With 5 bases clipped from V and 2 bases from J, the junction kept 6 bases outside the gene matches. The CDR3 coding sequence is TGTGCCAGCAGCCCATCCGGGACAGCCTACGAGCAGTACTTC. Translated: CASSPSGTAYEQYF. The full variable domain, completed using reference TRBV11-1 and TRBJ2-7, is EAEVAQSPRYKITEKSQAVAFWCDPISGHATLYWYRQILGQGPELLVQFQDESVVDDSQLPKDRFSAERLKGVDSTLKIQPAELGDSAMYLCASSPSGTAYEQYFGPGTRLTVT.

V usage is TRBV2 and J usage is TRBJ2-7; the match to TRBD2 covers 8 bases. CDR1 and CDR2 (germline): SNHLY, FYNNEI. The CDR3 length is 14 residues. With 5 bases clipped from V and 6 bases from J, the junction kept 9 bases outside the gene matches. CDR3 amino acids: CASSTRLAQGEQYF. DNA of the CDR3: TGTGCCAGCAGTACAAGACTAGCGCAGGGCGAGCAGTACTTC. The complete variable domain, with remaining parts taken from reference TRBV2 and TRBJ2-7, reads EPEVTQTPSHQVTQMGQEVILRCVPISNHLYFYWYRQILGQKVEFLVSFYNNEISEKSEIFDDQFSVERPDGSNFTLKIRSTKLEDSAMYFCASSTRLAQGEQYFGPGTRLTVT.

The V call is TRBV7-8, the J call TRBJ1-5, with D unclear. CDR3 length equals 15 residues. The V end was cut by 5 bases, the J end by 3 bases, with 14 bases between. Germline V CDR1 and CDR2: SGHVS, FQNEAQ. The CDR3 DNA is TGTGCCAGCAGCCTGGTCGGGAACCCCAATCAGCCCCAGCATTTT. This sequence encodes CASSLVGNPNQPQHF.

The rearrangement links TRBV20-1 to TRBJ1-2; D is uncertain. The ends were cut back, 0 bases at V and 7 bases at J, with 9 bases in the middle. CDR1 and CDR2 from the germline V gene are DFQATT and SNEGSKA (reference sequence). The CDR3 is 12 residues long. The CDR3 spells CSARDRPGGYTF. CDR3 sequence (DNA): TGCAGTGCTAGAGATAGGCCAGGTGGCTACACCTTC.

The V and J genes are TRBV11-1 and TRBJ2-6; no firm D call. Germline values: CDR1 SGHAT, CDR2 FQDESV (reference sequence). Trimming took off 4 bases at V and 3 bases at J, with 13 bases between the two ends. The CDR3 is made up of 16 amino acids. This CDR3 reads CASSSLRLGGANVLTF. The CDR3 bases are TGTGCCAGCAGCTCACTGCGGTTGGGTGGGGCCAACGTCCTGACTTTC.

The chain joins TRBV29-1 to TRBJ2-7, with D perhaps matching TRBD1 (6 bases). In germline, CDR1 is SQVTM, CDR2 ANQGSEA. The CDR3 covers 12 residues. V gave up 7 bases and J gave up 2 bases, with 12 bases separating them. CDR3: CSAWTATYEQYF. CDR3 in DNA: TGCAGCGCCTGGACAGCGACCTACGAGCAGTACTTC.

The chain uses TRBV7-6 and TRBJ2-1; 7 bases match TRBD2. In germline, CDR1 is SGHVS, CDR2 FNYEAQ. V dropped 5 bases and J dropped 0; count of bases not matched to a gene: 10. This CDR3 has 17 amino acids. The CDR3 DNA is TGTGCCAGCAGCCCCCCCGTCGGCGGGAGCTCCTACAATGAGCAGTTCTTC. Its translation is CASSPPVGGSSYNEQFF.

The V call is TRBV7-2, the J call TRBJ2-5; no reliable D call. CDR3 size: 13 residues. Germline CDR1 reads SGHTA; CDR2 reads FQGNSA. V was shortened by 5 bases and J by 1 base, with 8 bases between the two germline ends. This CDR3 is CASSPYSQETQYF. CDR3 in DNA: TGTGCCAGCAGCCCCTACAGCCAAGAGACCCAGTACTTC.

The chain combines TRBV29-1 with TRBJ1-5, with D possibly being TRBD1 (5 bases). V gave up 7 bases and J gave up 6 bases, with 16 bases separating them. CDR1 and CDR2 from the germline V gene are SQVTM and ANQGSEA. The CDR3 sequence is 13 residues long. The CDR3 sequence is CSARVQGGQPQHF. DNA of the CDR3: TGCAGCGCTAGGGTGCAGGGCGGTCAGCCCCAGCATTTT.

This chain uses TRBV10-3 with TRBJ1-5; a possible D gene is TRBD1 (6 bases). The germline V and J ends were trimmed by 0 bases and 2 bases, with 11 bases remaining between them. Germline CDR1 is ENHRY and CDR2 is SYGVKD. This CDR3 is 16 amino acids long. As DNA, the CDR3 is TGTGCCATCAGTGAGTCGGGCTCAGGGGGCAATCAGCCCCAGCATTTT. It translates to CAISESGSGGNQPQHF.

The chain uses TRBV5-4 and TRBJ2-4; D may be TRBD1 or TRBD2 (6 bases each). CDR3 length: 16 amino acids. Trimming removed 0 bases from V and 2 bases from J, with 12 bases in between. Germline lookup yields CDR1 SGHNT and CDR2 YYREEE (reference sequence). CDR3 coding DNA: TGTGCCAGCAGCTTGGGGGGGGCCGCGACCAAAAACATTCAGTACTTC. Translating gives CASSLGGAATKNIQYF. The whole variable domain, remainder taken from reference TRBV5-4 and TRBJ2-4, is ETGVTQSPTHLIKTRGQQVTLRCSSQSGHNTVSWYQQALGQGPQFIFQYYREEENGRGNFPPRFSGLQFPNYSSELNVNALELDDSALYLCASSLGGAATKNIQYFGAGTRLSVL.